These T cell receptor beta chains were read from a single sample in a study of T cells after yellow fever vaccination. TCRdb reprocessed the 5' RACE reads via MiXCR and lists one record per CDR3 protein. The table shows just under 600,000 distinct CDR3 sequences, with 13% occurring only once. The sample here was PBMCs, taken on the day of the yellow fever booster vaccination. These TCRs come from a young man who received the YFV17D yellow fever vaccine. Each CDR3 is given with its conserved first and last residue. Fields, in order: V gene, J gene, CDR3 protein.

>TRBV12-3/TRBV12-4|TRBJ2-2
CASSPSGSTGELFF
>TRBV3-1|TRBJ2-7
CASSQAGAPDEQYF
>TRBV5-1|TRBJ2-5
CASSLYQETQYF
>TRBV29-1|TRBJ2-4
CSVEALDSAKNIQYF
>TRBV15|TRBJ2-3
CATSRPQADTQYF
>TRBV7-2|TRBJ2-7
CASSLDVPEQYF
>TRBV5-1|TRBJ2-7
CASSQLYGLDEQYF
>TRBV20-1|TRBJ2-7
CSAGETGLAGEQYF
>TRBV7-8|TRBJ2-3
CASSLITLGTQYF
>TRBV20-1|TRBJ2-7
CSARTSGSIDEQYF
>TRBV5-4|TRBJ2-1
CASSLYGLAVPGFF
>TRBV7-2|TRBJ2-7
CASSLVAEEPSYEQYF
>TRBV13|TRBJ2-5
CASSLVQGSGVQYF
>TRBV5-4|TRBJ2-3
CASSPTSGMTDTQYF
>TRBV5-6|TRBJ2-7
CASSLAALRGRSYEQYF
>TRBV3-1|TRBJ2-2
CASHSTGELFF
>TRBV4-2|TRBJ2-3
CASSQERGQGTDTQYF
>TRBV11-1|TRBJ2-5
CASSFTSGRASGQETQYF
>TRBV14|TRBJ2-3
CASSQHVTDTQYF
>TRBV18|TRBJ2-1
CASSPPGGAESYNEQFF
>TRBV3-1|TRBJ2-5
CASRVGQEKTQYF
>TRBV2|TRBJ2-7
CASRLRLETSNEQYF
>TRBV5-5|TRBJ2-1
CASSVGLYNEQFF
>TRBV4-1|TRBJ2-7
CASSQDQEGDEQYF
>TRBV20-1|TRBJ2-7
CSATRRAAYEQYF
>TRBV6-1|TRBJ1-1
CASSRRVNTEAFF
>TRBV7-6|TRBJ2-7
CASSRGKAYEQYF
>TRBV20-1|TRBJ2-1
CSASEGQRVYNEQFF
>TRBV7-4|TRBJ2-1
CASSLPSGRRGGGYNEQFF
>TRBV20-1|TRBJ2-1
CSARSGSSQGSSLYNEQFF
>TRBV7-2|TRBJ2-3
CASSPDLDTDTQYF
>TRBV11-3|TRBJ2-1
CASSLDFYNEQFF
>TRBV7-9|TRBJ2-7
CASSTSGRIYEQYF
>TRBV28|TRBJ2-3
CASRPLGWSTDTQYF
>TRBV5-1|TRBJ2-1
CASSRDSVSYNEQFF
>TRBV15|TRBJ2-7
CATSRDLGVSYEQYF
>TRBV20-1|TRBJ1-2
CSARDQYGYTF
>TRBV19|TRBJ1-5
CASSIRGAVDNQPQHF
>TRBV12-3/TRBV12-4|TRBJ1-5
CASSLSGYSNQPQHF
>TRBV19|TRBJ2-5
CARGQGEWETQYF
>TRBV5-1|TRBJ1-4
CASSVLRGDEKLFF
>TRBV7-2|TRBJ2-5
CASTPPGQTQETQYF
>TRBV5-5|TRBJ2-7
CASSLLQGSYEQYF
>TRBV7-9|TRBJ2-7
CASSLMGDEQYF
>TRBV7-3|TRBJ2-7
CASSRYRGSYEQYF
>TRBV7-2|TRBJ2-1
CASSFGMNYNEQFF
>TRBV28|TRBJ2-7
CASTGPEYEQYF
>TRBV12-3/TRBV12-4|TRBJ1-5
CASSDLGSQPQHF
>TRBV14|TRBJ2-7
CASKLAGAYEQYF
>TRBV6-1|TRBJ2-1
CASSPADGVRSYNEQFF
>TRBV10-1|TRBJ2-3
CASRRQGSDTQYF
>TRBV5-1|TRBJ2-6
CASSLPLAVLSGANVLTF